This T cell receptor beta chain derives from a study of response to subunit inactivated influenza vaccine. TCRdb independently ran MiXCR on the RT-PCR reads; one entry per CDR3 protein. The sample holds about 780,000 distinct CDR3 sequences; approximately 18% are singletons and the top ten take roughly 11%. Study findings and constraints: The authors proposed limited new T cell recruitment per seasonal influenza vaccination.

The CDR3 is made up of 16 amino acids. Germline lookup yields CDR1 MGHRA and CDR2 YSYEKL. V shed 4 bases and J shed 0 bases, with 12 bases lying between them. About this clonotype: Its antigen is not known.

Here the sequenced sample was PBMCs from blood, taken more than 4 days after vaccination. The rearrangement uses TRBV4-1 and TRBJ2-2, with D possibly matching TRBD2 (6 bases). This receptor was identified in a man aged 50-59 years who received an inactivated influenza vaccine. This CDR3 reads CASSRQRATNTGELFF. CDR3 sequence (DNA): TGCGCCAGCAGCCGCCAGCGGGCCACGAACACCGGGGAGCTGTTTTTT.